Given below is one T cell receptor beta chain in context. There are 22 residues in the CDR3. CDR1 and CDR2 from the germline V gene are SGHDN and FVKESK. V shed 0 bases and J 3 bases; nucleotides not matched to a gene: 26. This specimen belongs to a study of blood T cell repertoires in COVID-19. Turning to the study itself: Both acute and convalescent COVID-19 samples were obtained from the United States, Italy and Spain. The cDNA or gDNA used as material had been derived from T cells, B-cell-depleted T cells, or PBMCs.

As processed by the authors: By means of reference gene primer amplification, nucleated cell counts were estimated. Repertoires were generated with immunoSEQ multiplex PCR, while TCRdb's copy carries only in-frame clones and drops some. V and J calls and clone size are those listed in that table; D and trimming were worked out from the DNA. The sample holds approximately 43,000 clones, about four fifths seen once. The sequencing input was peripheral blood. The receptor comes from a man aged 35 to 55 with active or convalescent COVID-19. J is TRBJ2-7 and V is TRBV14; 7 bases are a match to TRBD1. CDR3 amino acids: CASSQDLPLRGQISRVFYEQYF. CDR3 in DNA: TGTGCCAGCAGCCAAGATCTCCCCTTGAGGGGGCAGATCTCAAGAGTCTTCTACGAGCAGTACTTC.